The 20 T cell receptor beta chains reported below all come from one sample, sequenced in a study of identical twins. TCRdb used MiXCR to reprocess the 5' RACE reads, holding one entry per CDR3 protein. The sample has approximately 190,000 distinct CDR3 sequences, less than 20% seen once. The same specimen was also included in a second study, on T cells expressing NK-cell markers.

The specimen sequenced was CD8+ T cells sorted from blood. The receptors were sampled from a woman aged 18 to 35 in good health.

The gene calls are TRBV6-1 and TRBJ2-2, with TRBD2 as a possible D gene (6 bases). Trimming took 6 bases from V and 6 from J, leaving 17 bases between them. This CDR3 comprises 15 residues. Per the germline V gene, CDR1 is MNHNS and CDR2 is SASEGT. CDR3 amino acids: CASRIQTSFSGELFF. The CDR3 bases are TGTGCCAGCAGGATTCAGACTAGTTTCTCCGGGGAGCTGTTTTTT.

The chain is built from TRBV29-1 and TRBJ1-2, with 12 positions matching TRBD1. Trimming took 1 base from V and 6 from J; bases not matched to a gene: 9. The CDR3 length is 16 residues. Germline CDR1 reads SQVTM; CDR2 reads ANQGSEA. For the CDR3, the DNA is TGCAGCGTTGAAGGCGGGACAGGGGGCGTCTTTGATGGCTACACCTTC. It translates to CSVEGGTGGVFDGYTF.

This chain links TRBV4-3 with TRBJ2-1; no clear D. The CDR3 covers 13 residues. From germline, CDR1 is LGHNA and CDR2 YSLEER. Between the trimmed V and J ends, which lost 0 bases and 10 bases, there was a span of 10 bases. The CDR3 coding sequence is TGCGCCAGCAGCCAAGACTCCCGTAGGGAGCAGTTCTTC. Amino acids: CASSQDSRREQFF.

This clonotype was counted at least ten times. This chain uses TRBV12-3 or TRBV12-4 with TRBJ1-1, with a possible D match to TRBD1 (5 bases). V was cut by 5 bases and J by 1 base, with 14 bases left in between. This CDR3 has 15 residues. As DNA, the CDR3 is TGTGCCAGCAGTGCCCGGACAAGCAAGAACACTGAAGCTTTCTTT. This gives the protein CASSARTSKNTEAFF.

This clonotype was seen a few times. The V and J genes are TRBV6-2 or TRBV6-3 and TRBJ2-5; perhaps TRBD1 as D (6 bases). The ends were cut back, 7 bases at V and 5 bases at J, with 11 bases in the middle. This CDR3 is built from 12 residues. In germline, CDR1 is MNHEY, CDR2 SVGEGT. For the CDR3, the DNA is TGTGCCAGCACCTCAAGGGGGGAGACCCAGTACTTC. The encoded protein is CASTSRGETQYF.

J is TRBJ2-7 and V is TRBV12-3 or TRBV12-4; D gene ambiguous. The V end was cut by 3 bases, the J end by 6 bases, with 9 bases between. CDR3 length: 12 residues. In DNA form, the CDR3 reads TGTGCCAGCAGTTTTGTCCTCCCCGAGCAGTACTTC. This codes for CASSFVLPEQYF.

This clonotype was counted a few times. The chain is built from TRBV24-1 and TRBJ1-5, with D perhaps matching TRBD1 (5 bases). The CDR3 is made up of 13 amino acids. Trimming pared 5 bases from V and 7 bases from J, leaving 11 bases between. Germline V CDR1 and CDR2: KGHDR, SFDVKD. The CDR3 sequence is CATSVGHNQPQHF. In DNA, the CDR3 is TGTGCCACCAGTGTTGGACATAACCAGCCCCAGCATTTT.

This clonotype was recorded at least ten times. The gene calls are TRBV20-1 and TRBJ1-3; D not resolved. CDR3 length equals 13 residues. Germline-derived CDR1 and CDR2 are DFQATT and SNEGSKA (reference sequence). V dropped 5 bases and J dropped 8 bases, with 16 bases sitting between them. The DNA for the CDR3 is TGCAGTGCTCCTGGGAGTTGGGGAGACACCATATATTTT. It specifies CSAPGSWGDTIYF.

The gene calls are TRBV29-1 and TRBJ1-2; D perhaps matches TRBD1 (6 bases). The germline V gene encodes CDR1 SQVTM and CDR2 ANQGSEA. The CDR3 extends over 15 amino acids. Between the trimmed V and J ends, which lost 1 base and 3 bases, there was a span of 15 bases. The CDR3 sequence is CSVEGPGQPDYGYTF. CDR3 nucleotides: TGCAGCGTTGAAGGGCCGGGACAACCGGACTATGGCTACACCTTC.

This clonotype was detected only a few times. The CDR3 protein is CASSEGTSLAYEQYF. In DNA, the CDR3 is TGTGCCAGCAGTGAAGGGACTAGCTTGGCCTACGAGCAGTACTTC. The genes are TRBV2 and TRBJ2-7; TRBD2 matches at 8 bases. V lost 1 base to trimming and J lost 2 bases; unmatched junction nucleotides: 4. The CDR3 consists of 15 residues. Germline lookup yields CDR1 SNHLY and CDR2 FYNNEI. The variable domain in full, completed from reference TRBV2 and TRBJ2-7, reads EPEVTQTPSHQVTQMGQEVILRCVPISNHLYFYWYRQILGQKVEFLVSFYNNEISEKSEIFDDQFSVERPDGSNFTLKIRSTKLEDSAMYFCASSEGTSLAYEQYFGPGTRLTVT.

This clonotype appeared many times. J is TRBJ2-1 and V is TRBV29-1; 8 positions agree with TRBD2. Germline lookup yields CDR1 SQVTM and CDR2 ANQGSEA. V lost 3 bases and J lost 5; bases outside the gene matches: 6. The CDR3 is 14 amino acids. In DNA form, the CDR3 reads TGCAGCGTTGAGGAGACTAGCGAAGACAATGAGCAGTTCTTC. Translating it yields CSVEETSEDNEQFF.

V and J are TRBV28 and TRBJ2-5; 7 bases agree with TRBD1. The germline V gene has CDR1 MDHEN and CDR2 SYDVKM. The CDR3 loop spans 13 amino acids. The V segment lost 10 bases and the J segment 0 bases; nucleotides outside the gene matches: 5. The chain's CDR3 is CATLTGYQETQYF. The CDR3, as DNA: TGTGCCACTCTGACAGGGTACCAAGAGACCCAGTACTTC.

The rearrangement joins TRBV6-5 to TRBJ1-1, with D tentatively TRBD1 (5 bases). The CDR3 spans 13 residues. Germline CDR1 reads MNHEY; CDR2 reads SVGAGI. Deletions cut 4 bases from V and 6 bases from J, with 12 bases between. As DNA, the CDR3 is TGTGCCAGCAGTTTACCAGGGATAGCTGAAGCTTTCTTT. Translated: CASSLPGIAEAFF.

V gene TRBV24-1 combines with J gene TRBJ2-2; 11 bases are shared with TRBD2. With 4 bases clipped from V and 4 bases from J, the junction kept 1 base outside the gene matches. Germline-derived CDR1 and CDR2 are KGHDR and SFDVKD. The CDR3 runs to 15 residues. In DNA form, the CDR3 reads TGTGCCACCAGTGAGGGACTAGCGGCCACCGGGGAGCTGTTTTTT. Protein sequence: CATSEGLAATGELFF.

The CDR3 bases are TGCAGTGCTAGAGATAGAGGAAGTAGGAAGTACTTC. It specifies CSARDRGSRKYF. This chain uses TRBV20-1 with TRBJ2-7; D is ambiguous. Germline CDR1 reads DFQATT; CDR2 reads SNEGSKA (reference sequence). The CDR3 is 12 residues long. Trimming left V 0 bases short and J 11 bases short, with 14 bases between.

This clonotype was seen a few times. The chain has TRBV13 and TRBJ2-7; D not resolved. The CDR3 is 13 amino acids. CDR1 and CDR2 (germline): PRHDT, FYEKMQ (reference sequence). Trimming took 2 bases from V and 3 from J, leaving 8 bases between them. CDR3 sequence: CASSLSFDYEQYF. CDR3 in DNA: TGTGCCAGCAGCTTAAGTTTCGACTACGAGCAGTACTTC. Full variable domain (missing parts from reference TRBV13 and TRBJ2-7): AAGVIQSPRHLIKEKRETATLKCYPIPRHDTVYWYQQGPGQDPQFLISFYEKMQSDKGSIPDRFSAQQFSDYHSELNMSSLELGDSALYFCASSLSFDYEQYFGPGTRLTVT.

This clonotype has more than one count but fewer than ten. This rearrangement joins TRBV12-3 or TRBV12-4 to TRBJ1-1, with D unresolved. V lost 6 bases, J lost 5 bases, and 13 bases lay in between. This CDR3 is built from 13 residues. The CDR3 DNA follows: TGTGCCAGCAGCGTTGGCAGGCTGACTGAAGCTTTCTTT. Translating gives CASSVGRLTEAFF.

This clonotype was counted only a few times. The chain combines TRBV14 with TRBJ2-6; D gene unclear. Trimming removed 7 bases from V and 0 bases from J, with 13 bases in between. This CDR3 spans 16 amino acids. Per germline, CDR1 SGHDN and CDR2 FVKESK. The CDR3: CASTAIPISGANVLTF. The CDR3 DNA sequence: TGTGCCAGCACCGCAATCCCTATCTCTGGGGCCAACGTCCTGACTTTC. The entire variable domain, with the rest obtained from reference TRBV14 and TRBJ2-6, is as follows: EAGVTQFPSHSVIEKGQTVTLRCDPISGHDNLYWYRRVMGKEIKFLLHFVKESKQDESGMPNNRFLAERTGGTYSTLKVQPAELEDSGVYFCASTAIPISGANVLTFGAGSRLTVL.

The chain is built from TRBV25-1 and TRBJ2-5; D tentatively fits TRBD1 or TRBD2 (5 bases each). There are 12 residues in the CDR3. Germline assignment: CDR1 MGHDK and CDR2 SYGVNS. V dropped 11 bases and J dropped 1 base, with 11 bases sitting between them. The CDR3 sequence: CASVGVQETQYF. The CDR3 DNA is TGTGCCTCCGTGGGGGTCCAAGAGACCCAGTACTTC.

This clonotype was detected ten times or more. The chain employs TRBV10-3 and TRBJ2-7; 7 bases map to TRBD2. V lost 0 bases and J lost 6; bases outside the gene matches: 8. CDR3 length equals 15 residues. The germline CDR1 and CDR2 sequences are ENHRY and SYGVKD. The CDR3 coding sequence is TGTGCCATCAGTGAGTCTGCGGGAGCGGGGTCCGAGCAGTACTTC. Encoded protein: CAISESAGAGSEQYF.